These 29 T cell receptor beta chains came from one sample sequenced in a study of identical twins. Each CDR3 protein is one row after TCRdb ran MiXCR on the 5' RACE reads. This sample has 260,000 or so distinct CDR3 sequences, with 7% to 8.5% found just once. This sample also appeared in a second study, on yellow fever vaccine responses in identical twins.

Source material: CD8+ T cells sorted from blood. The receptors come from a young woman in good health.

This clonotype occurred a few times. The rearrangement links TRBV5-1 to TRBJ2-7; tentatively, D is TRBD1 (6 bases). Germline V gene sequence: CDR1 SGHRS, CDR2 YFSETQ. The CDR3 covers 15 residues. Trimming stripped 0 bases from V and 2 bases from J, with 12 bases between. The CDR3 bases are TGCGCCAGCAGCTTGGAGGGGGTTTCCACCTACGAGCAGTACTTC. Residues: CASSLEGVSTYEQYF.

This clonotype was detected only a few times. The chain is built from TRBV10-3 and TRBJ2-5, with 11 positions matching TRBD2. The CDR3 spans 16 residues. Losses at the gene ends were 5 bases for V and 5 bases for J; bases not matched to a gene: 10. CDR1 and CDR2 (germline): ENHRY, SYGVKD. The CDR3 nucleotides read TGTGCCATCAGTAATATAGCGGGGGGGCCGAGGGAGACCCAGTACTTC. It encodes CAISNIAGGPRETQYF.

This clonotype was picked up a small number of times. CDR3 protein: CASSRVHRDQETQYF. CDR3 nucleotide sequence: TGTGCCAGCAGCCGGGTCCACAGGGACCAAGAGACCCAGTACTTC. V gene TRBV7-2 combines with J gene TRBJ2-5, with a tentative D call TRBD1 (6 bases). CDR1 and CDR2 (germline): SGHTA, FQGNSA. The V gene lost 5 bases and the J gene lost 0 bases, with 13 bases spanning the gap. CDR3 length: 15 amino acids.

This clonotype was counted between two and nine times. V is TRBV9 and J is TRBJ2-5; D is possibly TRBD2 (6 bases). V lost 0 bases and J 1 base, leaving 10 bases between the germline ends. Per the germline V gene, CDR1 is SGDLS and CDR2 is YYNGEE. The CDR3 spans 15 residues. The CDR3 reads CASSVAGAGQETQYF. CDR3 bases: TGTGCCAGCAGCGTAGCGGGAGCGGGCCAAGAGACCCAGTACTTC. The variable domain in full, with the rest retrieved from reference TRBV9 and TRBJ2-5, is DSGVTQTPKHLITATGQRVTLRCSPRSGDLSVYWYQQSLDQGLQFLIQYYNGEERAKGNILERFSAQQFPDLHSELNLSSLELGDSALYFCASSVAGAGQETQYFGPGTRLLVL.

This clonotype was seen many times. The CDR3, as DNA: TGTGCCAGCAGTGATGGACCCAGCGGTGAGCAGTTCTTC. Its protein is CASSDGPSGEQFF. This chain joins TRBV2 and TRBJ2-1; possibly TRBD2 for D (5 bases). CDR1 SNHLY and CDR2 FYNNEI come from the germline V gene. The CDR3 runs to 13 residues. The V end was cut by 3 bases, the J end by 9 bases, with 12 bases between. The variable domain in full, with the rest retrieved from reference TRBV2 and TRBJ2-1, is EPEVTQTPSHQVTQMGQEVILRCVPISNHLYFYWYRQILGQKVEFLVSFYNNEISEKSEIFDDQFSVERPDGSNFTLKIRSTKLEDSAMYFCASSDGPSGEQFFGPGTRLTVL.

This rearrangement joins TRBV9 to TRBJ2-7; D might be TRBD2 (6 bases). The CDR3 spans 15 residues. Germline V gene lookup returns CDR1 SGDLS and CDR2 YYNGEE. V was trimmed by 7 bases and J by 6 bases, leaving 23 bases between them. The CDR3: CASGETSAFWGEQYF. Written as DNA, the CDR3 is TGTGCCAGCGGGGAGACTAGTGCTTTTTGGGGCGAGCAGTACTTC.

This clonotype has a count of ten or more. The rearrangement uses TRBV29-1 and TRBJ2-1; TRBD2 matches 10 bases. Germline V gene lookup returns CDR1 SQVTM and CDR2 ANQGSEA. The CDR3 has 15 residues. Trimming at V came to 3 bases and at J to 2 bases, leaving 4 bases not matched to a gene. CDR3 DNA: TGCAGCGTTGATTCAAGCGGGAGGGCCTACAATGAGCAGTTCTTC. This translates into CSVDSSGRAYNEQFF.

CDR3 nucleotide sequence: TGTGCCAGCAGTTTCCGGACAGATAGCAATCAGCCCCAGCATTTT. It yields the protein CASSFRTDSNQPQHF. The chain combines TRBV12-3 or TRBV12-4 with TRBJ1-5; TRBD1 is a possible D gene (6 bases). CDR3 length: 15 amino acids. Trimming stripped 3 bases from V and 0 bases from J, with 9 bases between.

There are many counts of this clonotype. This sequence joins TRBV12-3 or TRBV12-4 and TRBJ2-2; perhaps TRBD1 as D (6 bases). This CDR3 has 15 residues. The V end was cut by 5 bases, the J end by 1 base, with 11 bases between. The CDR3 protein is CASSRRTVNTGELFF. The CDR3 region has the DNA TGTGCCAGCAGTCGTCGGACAGTGAACACCGGGGAGCTGTTTTTT.

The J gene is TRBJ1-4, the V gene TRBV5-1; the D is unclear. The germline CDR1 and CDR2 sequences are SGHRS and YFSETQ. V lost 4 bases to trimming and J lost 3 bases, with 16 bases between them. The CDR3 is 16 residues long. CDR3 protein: CASSPGELVANEKLFF. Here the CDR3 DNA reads TGCGCCAGCAGCCCCGGGGAGCTGGTTGCTAATGAAAAACTGTTTTTT.

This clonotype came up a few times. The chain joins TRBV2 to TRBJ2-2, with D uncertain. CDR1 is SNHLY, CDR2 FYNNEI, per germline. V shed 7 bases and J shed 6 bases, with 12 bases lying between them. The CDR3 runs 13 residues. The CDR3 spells CASTHMSSGELFF. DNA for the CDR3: TGTGCCAGCACCCATATGTCATCCGGGGAGCTGTTTTTT.

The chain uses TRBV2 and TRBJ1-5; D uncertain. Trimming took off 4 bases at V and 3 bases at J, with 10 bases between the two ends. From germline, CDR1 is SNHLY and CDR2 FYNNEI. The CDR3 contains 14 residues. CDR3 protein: CASSAWNNNQPQHF. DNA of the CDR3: TGTGCCAGCAGTGCCTGGAATAACAATCAGCCCCAGCATTTT. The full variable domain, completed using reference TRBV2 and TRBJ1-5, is EPEVTQTPSHQVTQMGQEVILRCVPISNHLYFYWYRQILGQKVEFLVSFYNNEISEKSEIFDDQFSVERPDGSNFTLKIRSTKLEDSAMYFCASSAWNNNQPQHFGDGTRLSIL.

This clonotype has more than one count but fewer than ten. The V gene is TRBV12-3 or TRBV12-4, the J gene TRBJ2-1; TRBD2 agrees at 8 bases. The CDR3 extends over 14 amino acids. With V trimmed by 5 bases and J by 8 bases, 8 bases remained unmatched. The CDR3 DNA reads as TGTGCCAGCAGTCCCAGCGCGGGGGGCTATGAGCAGTTCTTC. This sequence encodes CASSPSAGGYEQFF.

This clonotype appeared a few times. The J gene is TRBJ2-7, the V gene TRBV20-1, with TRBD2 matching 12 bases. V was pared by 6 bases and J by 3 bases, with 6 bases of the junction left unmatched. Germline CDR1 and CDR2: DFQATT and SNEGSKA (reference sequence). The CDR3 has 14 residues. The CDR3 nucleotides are TGCAGTGCCTCAGGACTAGCGGGATACTACGAGCAGTACTTC. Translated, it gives CSASGLAGYYEQYF.

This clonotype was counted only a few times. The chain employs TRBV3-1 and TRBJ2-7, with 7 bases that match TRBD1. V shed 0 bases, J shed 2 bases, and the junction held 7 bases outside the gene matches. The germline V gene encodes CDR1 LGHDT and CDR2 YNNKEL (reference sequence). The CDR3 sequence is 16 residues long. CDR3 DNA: TGTGCCAGCAGCCAAGATTTAGGACAGGCGGCCTACGAGCAGTACTTC. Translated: CASSQDLGQAAYEQYF.

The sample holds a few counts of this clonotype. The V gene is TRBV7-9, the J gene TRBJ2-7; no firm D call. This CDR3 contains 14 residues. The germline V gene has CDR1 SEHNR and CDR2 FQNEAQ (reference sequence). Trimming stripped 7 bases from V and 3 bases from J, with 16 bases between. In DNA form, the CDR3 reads TGTGCCAGCACCGCTCACGAGTCTAGCTACGAGCAGTACTTC. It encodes CASTAHESSYEQYF.

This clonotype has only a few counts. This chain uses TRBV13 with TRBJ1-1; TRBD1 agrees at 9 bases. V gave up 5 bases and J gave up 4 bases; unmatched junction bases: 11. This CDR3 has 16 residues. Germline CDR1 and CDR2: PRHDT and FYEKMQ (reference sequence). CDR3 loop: CASSTGQGAGGTEAFF. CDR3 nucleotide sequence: TGTGCCAGCAGCACGGGACAGGGCGCAGGGGGCACTGAAGCTTTCTTT.

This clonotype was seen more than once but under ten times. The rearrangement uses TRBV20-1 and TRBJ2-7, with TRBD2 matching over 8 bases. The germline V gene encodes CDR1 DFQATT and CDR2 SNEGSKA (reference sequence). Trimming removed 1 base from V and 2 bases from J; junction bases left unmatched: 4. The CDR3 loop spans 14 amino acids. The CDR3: CSARVERETYEQYF. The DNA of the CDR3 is TGCAGTGCTAGAGTAGAGCGGGAGACCTACGAGCAGTACTTC.

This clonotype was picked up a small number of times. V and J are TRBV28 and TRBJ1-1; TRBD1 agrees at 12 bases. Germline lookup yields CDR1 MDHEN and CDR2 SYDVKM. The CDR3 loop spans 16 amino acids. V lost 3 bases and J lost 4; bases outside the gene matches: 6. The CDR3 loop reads CASSFRDRGQATEAFF. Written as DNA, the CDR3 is TGTGCCAGCAGTTTCCGGGACAGGGGGCAGGCCACTGAAGCTTTCTTT.

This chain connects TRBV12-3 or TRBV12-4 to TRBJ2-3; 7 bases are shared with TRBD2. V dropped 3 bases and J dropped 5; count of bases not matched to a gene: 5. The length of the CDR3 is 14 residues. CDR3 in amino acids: CASSFAASGDTQYF. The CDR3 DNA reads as TGTGCCAGCAGTTTTGCGGCTAGCGGAGATACGCAGTATTTT.

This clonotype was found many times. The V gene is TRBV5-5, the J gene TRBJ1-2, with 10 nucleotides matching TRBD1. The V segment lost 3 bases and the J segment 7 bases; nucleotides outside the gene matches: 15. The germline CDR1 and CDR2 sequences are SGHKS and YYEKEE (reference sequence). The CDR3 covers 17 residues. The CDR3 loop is CASSYETGGASPFGYTF. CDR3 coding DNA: TGTGCCAGCAGCTACGAGACAGGGGGCGCGTCTCCGTTTGGCTACACCTTC.

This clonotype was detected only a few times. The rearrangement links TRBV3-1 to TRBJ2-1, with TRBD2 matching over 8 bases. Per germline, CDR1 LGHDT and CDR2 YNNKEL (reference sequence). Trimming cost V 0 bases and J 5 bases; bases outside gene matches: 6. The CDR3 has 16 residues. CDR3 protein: CASSQDRTSRDNEQFF. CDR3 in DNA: TGTGCCAGCAGCCAAGATCGGACTAGCAGGGACAATGAGCAGTTCTTC.

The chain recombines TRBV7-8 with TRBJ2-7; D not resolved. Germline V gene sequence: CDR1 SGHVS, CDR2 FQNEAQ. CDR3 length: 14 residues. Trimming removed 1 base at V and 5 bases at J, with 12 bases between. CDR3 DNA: TGTGCCAGCAGCTTAGGGCGGTGGTGGGACGAGCAGTACGTC. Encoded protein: CASSLGRWWDEQYV.

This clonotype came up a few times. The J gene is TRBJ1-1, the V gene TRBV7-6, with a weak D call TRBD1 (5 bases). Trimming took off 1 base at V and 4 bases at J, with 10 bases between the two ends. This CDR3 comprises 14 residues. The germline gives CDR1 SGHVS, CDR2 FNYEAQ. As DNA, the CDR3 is TGTGCCAGCAGCTTAGGGGGGGATGCCACTGAAGCTTTCTTT. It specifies CASSLGGDATEAFF.

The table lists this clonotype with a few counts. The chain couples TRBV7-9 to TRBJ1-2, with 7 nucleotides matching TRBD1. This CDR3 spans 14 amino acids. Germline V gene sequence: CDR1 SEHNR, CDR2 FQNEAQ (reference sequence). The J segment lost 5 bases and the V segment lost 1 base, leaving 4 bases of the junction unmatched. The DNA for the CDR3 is TGTGCCAGCAGCTTAGGGCAGGGGGAATATGGCTACACCTTC. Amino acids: CASSLGQGEYGYTF.

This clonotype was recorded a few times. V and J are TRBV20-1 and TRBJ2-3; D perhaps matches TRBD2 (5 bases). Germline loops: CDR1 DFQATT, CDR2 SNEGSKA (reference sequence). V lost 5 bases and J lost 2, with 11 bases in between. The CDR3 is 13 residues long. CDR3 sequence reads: CSAWTQPTDTQYF. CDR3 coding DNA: TGCAGTGCTTGGACTCAACCCACAGATACGCAGTATTTT.

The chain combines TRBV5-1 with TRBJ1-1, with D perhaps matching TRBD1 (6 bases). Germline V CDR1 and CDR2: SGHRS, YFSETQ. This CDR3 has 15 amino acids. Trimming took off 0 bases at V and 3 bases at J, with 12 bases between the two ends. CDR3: CASSLETGLYTEAFF. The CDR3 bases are TGCGCCAGCAGCTTGGAGACAGGCCTTTACACTGAAGCTTTCTTT.

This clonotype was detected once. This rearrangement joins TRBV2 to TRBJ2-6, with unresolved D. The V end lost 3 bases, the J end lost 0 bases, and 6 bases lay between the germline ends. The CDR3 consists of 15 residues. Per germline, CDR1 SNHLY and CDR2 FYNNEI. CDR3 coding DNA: TGTGCCAGCAGTGATCACAGCTCTGGGGCCAACGTCCTGACTTTC. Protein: CASSDHSSGANVLTF.

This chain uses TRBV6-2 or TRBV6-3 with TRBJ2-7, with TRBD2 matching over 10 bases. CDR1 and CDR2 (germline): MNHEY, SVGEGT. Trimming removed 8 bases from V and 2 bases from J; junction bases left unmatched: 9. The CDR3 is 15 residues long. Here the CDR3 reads CASRNLGLAAYEQYF. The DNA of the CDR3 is TGTGCCAGCCGGAACCTCGGACTAGCGGCCTACGAGCAGTACTTC.